The 31 T cell receptor beta chains in this list originate from one sample, sequenced in a study of cytotoxic CD8 clonotypes in ibrutinib-treated CLL. Data came from immunoSEQ multiplex PCR; TCRdb stores just in-frame clones and leaves some out. The data hold fewer than 300,000 clones, with around 69% observed a single time. The material sequenced was PBMCs, taken at disease progression, from a patient treated with ibrutinib. The receptors shown here come from a human donor with chronic lymphocytic leukemia.

CDR3 nucleotide sequence: TGTGCCAGCAGCTTAGAGGGTTGGGGCTACACCTTC. Protein: CASSLEGWGYTF. The rearrangement uses TRBV11-2 and TRBJ1-2; no clear D. Germline V gives CDR1 SGHAT, CDR2 FQNNGV. The CDR3 covers 12 residues. V lost 0 bases, J lost 8 bases, and 7 bases lay in between.

This clone was recorded a few times. This chain uses TRBV28 with TRBJ2-3; perhaps TRBD1 as D (5 bases). The CDR3 totals 12 residues. Trimming removed 3 bases from V and 5 bases from J, with 6 bases in between. In germline, CDR1 is MDHEN, CDR2 SYDVKM. The CDR3 is CASSFRVDTQYF. In DNA, the CDR3 is TGTGCCAGCAGTTTCAGGGTAGATACGCAGTATTTT.

The CDR3 protein is CASSLDRRYEQYF. The DNA of the CDR3 is TGTGCCAGCAGCTTAGACAGGAGGTATGAGCAGTACTTC. The chain recombines TRBV7-6 with TRBJ2-7; D may match TRBD1 or TRBD2 (5 bases each). CDR1 and CDR2 (germline): SGHVS, FNYEAQ. The CDR3 covers 13 residues. The V end was cut by 1 base, the J end by 7 bases, with 11 bases between.

The chain recombines TRBV7-9 with TRBJ2-7; 8 bases are shared with TRBD2. Losses at the gene ends were 2 bases for V and 4 bases for J; bases not matched to a gene: 7. The germline V gene encodes CDR1 SEHNR and CDR2 FQNEAQ (reference sequence). The CDR3 contains 15 residues. This CDR3 is CASSLTASGFYEQYF. The CDR3 DNA sequence: TGTGCCAGCAGCTTAACGGCTAGCGGGTTTTACGAGCAGTACTTC.

This chain connects TRBV6-1 to TRBJ1-3, with 9 bases lining up with TRBD1. Germline V gene data show CDR1 as MNHNS and CDR2 as SASEGT. V gave up 6 bases and J gave up 2 bases; unmatched junction bases: 2. This CDR3 has 14 residues. CDR3 bases: TGTGCCAGCAGAGACAGGGGGGCTGGAAACACCATATATTTT. Translated: CASRDRGAGNTIYF.

This clone occurred a few times. V is TRBV11-2 and J is TRBJ2-4, with D perhaps matching TRBD1 (6 bases). Deletions cut 1 base from V and 9 bases from J, with 13 bases between. This CDR3 comprises 14 residues. Germline loops: CDR1 SGHAT, CDR2 FQNNGV. DNA for the CDR3: TGTGCCAGCAGCTTAGGGACAGCGGATGGCATTCAGTACTTC. It encodes CASSLGTADGIQYF. Together with reference TRBV11-2 and TRBJ2-4, the CDR3 gives the full variable domain: EAGVAQSPRYKIIEKRQSVAFWCNPISGHATLYWYQQILGQGPKLLIQFQNNGVVDDSQLPKDRFSAERLKGVDSTLKIQPAKLEDSAVYLCASSLGTADGIQYFGAGTRLSVL.

The rearrangement uses TRBV6-1 and TRBJ1-6; perhaps TRBD1 as D (6 bases). CDR3 length: 15 residues. Trimming took 7 bases from V and 0 from J, leaving 10 bases between them. Germline V gene lookup returns CDR1 MNHNS and CDR2 SASEGT. The CDR3 loop is CASIRGDSYNSPLHF. The CDR3 DNA is TGTGCCAGCATTAGGGGGGACTCCTATAATTCACCCCTCCACTTT.

The rearrangement uses TRBV2 and TRBJ2-2; D not certain. Trimming took 7 bases from V and 5 from J, leaving 17 bases between them. This CDR3 has 15 amino acids. Germline loops: CDR1 SNHLY, CDR2 FYNNEI. CDR3 DNA sequence: TGTGCCAGCAAGTTTGGACGAGTGGGAACCGGGGAGCTGTTTTTT. This codes for CASKFGRVGTGELFF.

The rearrangement links TRBV5-1 to TRBJ1-2; no clear D gene. Trimming cost V 5 bases and J 4 bases, with 12 bases left between them. CDR1 and CDR2 from the germline V gene are SGHRS and YFSETQ. CDR3 size: 13 residues. CDR3 protein: CASSSAGLYGYTF. The CDR3 DNA reads as TGCGCCAGCAGTTCAGCAGGACTCTATGGCTACACCTTC.

V and J are TRBV7-8 and TRBJ2-2, with D hard to call. CDR3 length: 12 amino acids. Germline V CDR1 and CDR2: SGHVS, FQNEAQ. Trimming stripped 1 base from V and 8 bases from J, with 5 bases between. DNA for the CDR3: TGTGCCAGCAGCTTAGGTTCAGGGGAGCTGTTTTTT. Protein: CASSLGSGELFF.

The rearrangement uses TRBV11-1 and TRBJ2-1; 8 bases fit TRBD1. V lost 3 bases, J lost 9 bases, and 13 bases stayed unmatched. The CDR3 length is 16 residues. Germline V gives CDR1 SGHAT, CDR2 FQDESV (reference sequence). For the CDR3, the DNA is TGTGCCAGCAGCTTTCCGTCCGGGACAGGACAGGGTGAGCAGTTCTTC. Protein: CASSFPSGTGQGEQFF. Using reference TRBV11-1 and TRBJ2-1 for the parts outside the CDR3, the full variable domain is EAEVAQSPRYKITEKSQAVAFWCDPISGHATLYWYRQILGQGPELLVQFQDESVVDDSQLPKDRFSAERLKGVDSTLKIQPAELGDSAMYLCASSFPSGTGQGEQFFGPGTRLTVL.

V and J are TRBV2 and TRBJ2-2; 9 nucleotides match TRBD1. The CDR3 covers 15 residues. The trim removed 5 bases at V and 4 bases at J, leaving 5 bases unmatched. Germline CDR1 SNHLY, CDR2 FYNNEI. Written as DNA, the CDR3 is TGTGCCAGCAGTTGGGACAGGGTCAGCACCGGGGAGCTGTTTTTT. Translating gives CASSWDRVSTGELFF.

The V call is TRBV19, the J call TRBJ2-1; D possibly corresponds to TRBD1 (6 bases). The CDR3 has 14 residues. V was clipped by 4 bases and J by 4 bases, with 11 bases between them. The germline V gene has CDR1 LNHDA and CDR2 SQIVND (reference sequence). The CDR3 protein is CASSTGHSYNEQFF. The CDR3 DNA is TGTGCCAGTAGTACGGGACATTCTTACAATGAGCAGTTCTTC.

This sequence joins TRBV29-1 and TRBJ2-3, with TRBD2 matching over 10 bases. The CDR3 runs 16 residues. V lost 3 bases and J lost 2; bases outside the gene matches: 8. CDR1 SQVTM and CDR2 ANQGSEA come from the germline V gene. CDR3 coding DNA: TGCAGCGTTGATACAAAGCGGGGGGGCACCACAGATACGCAGTATTTT. As protein: CSVDTKRGGTTDTQYF.

The V gene is TRBV7-2, the J gene TRBJ2-3; a possible D gene is TRBD2 (5 bases). Germline V CDR1 and CDR2: SGHTA, FQGNSA. This CDR3 has 12 residues. V was pared by 7 bases and J by 8 bases, with 13 bases between. The CDR3 DNA follows: TGTGCCAGCACCTCTAGCATAGGTACGCAGTATTTT. Translating it yields CASTSSIGTQYF.

The rearrangement joins TRBV5-8 to TRBJ1-2; unclear D gene. V lost 4 bases and J lost 4, with 17 bases in between. The CDR3 extends over 15 amino acids. The germline V gene has CDR1 SGHTS and CDR2 YDEGEE. The CDR3 DNA reads as TGTGCCAGCAGCCCCCGCCGAGCCCGTACCTATGGCTACACCTTC. Translated: CASSPRRARTYGYTF.

This chain links TRBV11-3 with TRBJ2-3; D not resolved. Trimming removed 2 bases from V and 4 bases from J, with 7 bases in between. This CDR3 spans 13 amino acids. CDR1 and CDR2 (germline): SGHNT, YENEEA. CDR3 nucleotide sequence: TGTGCCAGCAGCTTAAGCTTGGCAGATACGCAGTATTTT. Residues: CASSLSLADTQYF. The full variable domain, in which reference TRBV11-3 and TRBJ2-3 provide the parts outside the CDR3, is EAGVVQSPRYKIIEKKQPVAFWCNPISGHNTLYWYLQNLGQGPELLIRYENEEAVDDSQLPKDRFSAERLKGVDSTLKIQPAELGDSAVYLCASSLSLADTQYFGPGTRLTVL.

This clone showed up just once. This chain links TRBV18 with TRBJ2-3, with TRBD1 as a possible D gene (5 bases). Per germline, CDR1 KGHSH and CDR2 LQKENI. The CDR3 runs to 12 residues. The V gene lost 3 bases and the J gene lost 10 bases, with 11 bases spanning the gap. CDR3 region: CASSPQGLAQYF. CDR3 sequence (DNA): TGTGCCAGCTCACCCCAGGGCTTGGCGCAGTATTTT.

The chain is built from TRBV5-4 and TRBJ2-3; tentatively, D is TRBD2 (6 bases). The CDR3 sequence is 16 residues long. Germline CDR1 SGHNT, CDR2 YYREEE (reference sequence). V lost 4 bases, J lost 0 bases, and 15 bases lay in between. CDR3: CASSPTSRSSTDTQYF. The CDR3, as DNA: TGTGCCAGCAGCCCCACTAGCAGATCTAGCACAGATACGCAGTATTTT.

The genes are TRBV10-3 and TRBJ2-1, with D possibly being TRBD2 (6 bases). The CDR3 loop spans 11 amino acids. The V gene lost 4 bases and the J gene lost 9 bases, with 7 bases spanning the gap. CDR1 and CDR2 (germline): ENHRY, SYGVKD. The CDR3 bases are TGTGCCATCAGTGTGGGAGGTGAGCAGTTCTTC. This encodes CAISVGGEQFF.

The chain joins TRBV9 to TRBJ1-6, with D perhaps TRBD1 (5 bases). The CDR3 contains 17 residues. From germline, CDR1 is SGDLS and CDR2 YYNGEE. V lost 0 bases to trimming and J lost 6 bases, with 16 bases between them. For the CDR3, the DNA is TGTGCCAGCAGCGTAGAGACAGCTCTACACTCTAATTCACCCCTCCACTTT. Encoded protein: CASSVETALHSNSPLHF.

V and J are TRBV25-1 and TRBJ2-7; no definite D call. Germline V gives CDR1 MGHDK, CDR2 SYGVNS. This CDR3 spans 14 amino acids. The V end lost 2 bases, the J end lost 2 bases, and 10 bases lay between the germline ends. CDR3 DNA: TGTGCCAGCAGTGAAATGGGGATCGCCTACGAGCAGTACTTC. Its translation: CASSEMGIAYEQYF.

The chain combines TRBV12-2 with TRBJ2-5; the table calls TRBD1, which could not be checked here. TRBV12-2 is deemed a pseudogene. The CDR3 covers 14 residues. CDR3 protein: CASRRGQSKETQYF. The CDR3 region has the DNA TGTGCAAGTCGACGCGGACAGTCTAAAGAGACCCAGTACTTC.

V usage is TRBV9 and J usage is TRBJ2-7; D may be TRBD1 or TRBD2 (5 bases each). Trimming removed 4 bases at V and 4 bases at J, with 15 bases between. CDR1 is SGDLS, CDR2 YYNGEE, per germline. This CDR3 is built from 14 residues. CDR3 coding DNA: TGTGCCAGCAGCCTCTCGGGACGGCCTTACGAGCAGTACTTC. Its translation: CASSLSGRPYEQYF.

This clone was picked up one time. This CDR3 reads CASSLVTLGGTDTQYF. The DNA for the CDR3 is TGTGCCAGCAGCTTAGTAACCTTGGGGGGCACAGATACGCAGTATTTT. The genes are TRBV11-2 and TRBJ2-3, with D possibly being TRBD1 or TRBD2 (5 bases each). The germline gives CDR1 SGHAT, CDR2 FQNNGV. The ends were cut back, 1 base at V and 1 base at J, with 12 bases in the middle. The CDR3 consists of 16 residues.

This chain connects TRBV5-1 to TRBJ1-1, with D uncertain. The CDR3 has 15 amino acids. In germline, CDR1 is SGHRS, CDR2 YFSETQ. Trimming removed 0 bases at V and 0 bases at J, with 9 bases between. In nucleotides, the CDR3 is TGCGCCAGCAGCTTGGGAGATTTACTGAACACTGAAGCTTTCTTT. Translation gives CASSLGDLLNTEAFF.

V gene TRBV7-9 combines with J gene TRBJ2-7; D is unclear. From germline, CDR1 is SEHNR and CDR2 FQNEAQ (reference sequence). The germline V and J ends were trimmed by 0 bases and 5 bases, with 11 bases remaining between them. CDR3 size: 14 residues. CDR3 nucleotides: TGTGCCAGCAGCTTAGCCTTAGGGCGCGACGAGCAGTACTTC. Its protein is CASSLALGRDEQYF. The full variable domain, completed using reference TRBV7-9 and TRBJ2-7, is DTGVSQNPRHKITKRGQNVTFRCDPISEHNRLYWYRQTLGQGPEFLTYFQNEAQLEKSRLLSDRFSAERPKGSFSTLEIQRTEQGDSAMYLCASSLALGRDEQYFGPGTRLTVT.

The rearrangement uses TRBV28 and TRBJ2-7, with 13 positions matching TRBD2. The J segment lost 0 bases and the V segment lost 5 bases, leaving 1 base of the junction unmatched. The CDR3 length is 15 residues. Germline CDR1 is MDHEN and CDR2 is SYDVKM. CDR3 in amino acids: CASSRLAGGSYEQYF. CDR3 bases: TGTGCCAGCAGTCGACTAGCGGGAGGCTCCTACGAGCAGTACTTC. The variable domain in full, completed from reference TRBV28 and TRBJ2-7, reads DVKVTQSSRYLVKRTGEKVFLECVQDMDHENMFWYRQDPGLGLRLIYFSYDVKMKEKGDIPEGYSVSREKKERFSLILESASTNQTSMYLCASSRLAGGSYEQYFGPGTRLTVT.

V and J are TRBV2 and TRBJ2-3, with D maybe TRBD1 (5 bases). Germline assignment: CDR1 SNHLY and CDR2 FYNNEI. V was cut by 1 base and J by 3 bases, with 11 bases left in between. This CDR3 spans 15 amino acids. This CDR3 is CASSEGQGRTDTQYF. The CDR3, as DNA: TGTGCCAGCAGTGAAGGGCAGGGTAGGACAGATACGCAGTATTTT.

The chain joins TRBV19 to TRBJ1-5; the D is unclear. Trimming cost V 6 bases and J 0 bases, with 3 bases left between them. Germline V gene sequence: CDR1 LNHDA, CDR2 SQIVND (reference sequence). The CDR3 is 12 residues long. CDR3: CASSLSNQPQHF. CDR3 coding DNA: TGTGCCAGTAGCCTTAGCAATCAGCCCCAGCATTTT. The full variable domain, completed using reference TRBV19 and TRBJ1-5, is DGGITQSPKYLFRKEGQNVTLSCEQNLNHDAMYWYRQDPGQGLRLIYYSQIVNDFQKGDIAEGYSVSREKKESFPLTVTSAQKNPTAFYLCASSLSNQPQHFGDGTRLSIL.

The chain joins TRBV9 to TRBJ2-6; D gene ambiguous. The V end was cut by 3 bases, the J end by 0 bases, with 7 bases between. The CDR3 covers 15 residues. CDR1 is SGDLS and CDR2 is YYNGEE in the germline V gene. The CDR3 loop reads CASSGLVSGANVLTF. CDR3 DNA sequence: TGTGCCAGCAGCGGATTAGTCTCTGGGGCCAACGTCCTGACTTTC.